The 17 T cell receptor beta chains presented below share a single source sample, sequenced in a study of Ad26.COV2.S vaccination and SARS-CoV-2 variants. TCRdb keeps only in-frame clones here, not all; method: immunoSEQ multiplex PCR. The sample carries over 400,000 clones, 89% recorded once. This sample's treatment: 19 received Ad26.COV2.S at low or high dose, single or two shots; a few received placebo; per-sample allocation not given. Material that was analyzed had been drawn on day 63 after the first vaccine or placebo injection. The sample was peripheral blood, taken in a trial of Ad26.COV2.S vaccine versus placebo. The receptor set was obtained from a person aged 18-60 years who received the Ad26.COV2.S COVID-19 vaccine or a placebo.

This chain joins TRBV11-1 and TRBJ2-1; 8 bases line up with TRBD1. Germline-derived CDR1 and CDR2 are SGHAT and FQDESV (reference sequence). The CDR3 consists of 12 residues. With V trimmed by 5 bases and J by 10 bases, 4 bases remained unmatched. The CDR3 loop reads CASSQQGVEQFF. The CDR3 DNA reads as TGTGCCAGCAGCCAACAGGGGGTGGAGCAGTTCTTC.

The V call is TRBV5-1, the J call TRBJ1-4; 10 bases are a match to TRBD1. With V trimmed by 2 bases and J by 7 bases, 8 bases remained unmatched. Per the germline V gene, CDR1 is SGHRS and CDR2 is YFSETQ. The CDR3 covers 16 residues. CDR3 nucleotides: TGCGCCAGCAGCTTCCTCAGGTGGACAGGGGGTGAAAAACTGTTTTTT. As protein: CASSFLRWTGGEKLFF.

This chain connects TRBV5-6 to TRBJ2-7; TRBD1 or TRBD2 may be the D gene (5 bases each). Germline CDR1 SGHDT, CDR2 YYEEEE. The CDR3 extends over 14 amino acids. V lost 1 base, J lost 2 bases, and 10 bases lay in between. The CDR3 is CASSLTGTPYEQYF. Here the CDR3 DNA reads TGTGCCAGCAGCTTGACCGGGACGCCCTACGAGCAGTACTTC.

J is TRBJ2-7 and V is TRBV3-1 (or the pseudogene TRBV3-2); the match to TRBD2 covers 9 bases. Germline loops: CDR1 LGHDT, CDR2 YNNKEL (reference sequence). The trim removed 1 base at V and 5 bases at J, leaving 15 bases unmatched. The CDR3 loop spans 18 amino acids. CDR3 amino acids: CASSQVQREALGEDEQYV. CDR3 DNA: TGTGCCAGCAGCCAAGTCCAGCGGGAGGCCCTGGGGGAAGACGAGCAGTACGTC.

The chain carries TRBV4-3 and TRBJ1-2; no definite D call. Trimming cost V 0 bases and J 8 bases, with 7 bases left between them. Germline CDR1 and CDR2: LGHNA and YSLEER. This CDR3 contains 12 residues. The CDR3 DNA is TGCGCCAGCAGCCAAGATTACGGAGGCTACACCTTC. This sequence encodes CASSQDYGGYTF.

This clone was detected only a few times. The J gene is TRBJ2-7, the V gene TRBV10-3; 7 bases are shared with TRBD1. This CDR3 is built from 12 residues. The trim removed 3 bases at V and 6 bases at J, leaving 2 bases unmatched. Germline assignment: CDR1 ENHRY and CDR2 SYGVKD. This CDR3 reads CAISEAGGEQYV. The DNA for the CDR3 is TGTGCCATCAGTGAAGCAGGGGGCGAGCAGTACGTC.

This clone was detected only a few times. The DNA of the CDR3 is TGTGCCAGCAGCCGGACTAGCTACGGTGAGCAGTTCTTC. Translation gives CASSRTSYGEQFF. This chain connects TRBV3-1 (or the pseudogene TRBV3-2) to TRBJ2-1, with 8 bases fitting TRBD2. The V gene end was trimmed by 4 bases and the J gene end by 9 bases; junction bases not matched to a gene: 5. Per the germline V gene, CDR1 is LGHDT and CDR2 is YNNKEL (reference sequence). This CDR3 spans 13 amino acids.

This clone was counted a few times. This chain joins TRBV2 and TRBJ1-5; no clear D. This CDR3 contains 13 residues. Germline CDR1 SNHLY, CDR2 FYNNEI. Trimming stripped 4 bases from V and 1 base from J, with 5 bases between. In DNA form, the CDR3 reads TGTGCCAGCAGTGTGGAGAGCAATCAGCCCCAGCATTTT. Its protein is CASSVESNQPQHF.

The V call is TRBV18, the J call TRBJ2-7; either TRBD1 or TRBD2 may supply D (7 bases each). The CDR3 totals 16 residues. The germline V and J ends were trimmed by 0 bases and 5 bases, with 17 bases remaining between them. CDR1 and CDR2 from the germline V gene are KGHSH and LQKENI. The CDR3 sequence is CASSPPSRGGYNEQYF. As DNA, the CDR3 is TGTGCCAGCTCACCACCGAGCAGGGGGGGTTACAACGAGCAGTACTTC.

The chain is built from TRBV24-1 and TRBJ1-1; tentative D call: TRBD1 (5 bases). Germline V CDR1 and CDR2: KGHDR, SFDVKD. The CDR3 contains 16 residues. V was pared by 8 bases and J by 0 bases, with 18 bases between. DNA of the CDR3: TGTGCCACCATCCAGAGGGGAGGGACGGTGAACACTGAAGCTTTCTTT. It encodes CATIQRGGTVNTEAFF.

This clone was seen a single time. The chain links TRBV19 to TRBJ2-2; possibly TRBD1 or TRBD2 for D (5 bases each). V was cut by 8 bases and J by 5 bases, with 15 bases left in between. CDR1 LNHDA and CDR2 SQIVND come from the germline V gene (reference sequence). CDR3 length: 14 residues. The CDR3 region is CASREAGGTGELFF. Here the CDR3 DNA reads TGTGCCAGTCGCGAGGCTGGGGGAACCGGGGAGCTGTTTTTT.

This clone was found once. This chain connects TRBV18 to TRBJ2-7, with D possibly matching TRBD2 (6 bases). This CDR3 spans 22 amino acids. Germline V CDR1 and CDR2: KGHSH, LQKENI. V lost 6 bases to trimming and J lost 1 base, with 37 bases between them. DNA for the CDR3: TGTGCCAGCTCCGTACTAGGATTCGCGGGGCCGTCGCAAATTTTCCTTTCCTACGAGCAGTACTTC. Amino acids: CASSVLGFAGPSQIFLSYEQYF.

V is TRBV18 and J is TRBJ1-2, with 10 bases fitting TRBD1. Germline CDR1 is KGHSH and CDR2 is LQKENI. With V trimmed by 0 bases and J by 7 bases, 5 bases remained unmatched. This CDR3 spans 15 amino acids. CDR3 coding DNA: TGTGCCAGCTCACCACCTTGGGACAGGGGTAGTGGCTACACCTTC. It codes for CASSPPWDRGSGYTF.

The gene calls are TRBV9 and TRBJ2-5; 7 bases are shared with TRBD1. The CDR3 covers 13 residues. The germline CDR1 and CDR2 sequences are SGDLS and YYNGEE. The V and J ends lost 3 bases and 5 bases, in that order; junction bases with no gene match: 4. CDR3 DNA sequence: TGTGCCAGCAGCGACAGGGGCTGGGAGACCCAGTACTTC. It specifies CASSDRGWETQYF.

This chain connects TRBV13 to TRBJ1-1; 7 positions match TRBD1. There are 16 residues in the CDR3. V trimming: 1 base; J trimming: 2 bases; junction bases outside the gene matches: 7. The germline CDR1 and CDR2 sequences are PRHDT and FYEKMQ (reference sequence). The CDR3 DNA reads TGTGCCAGCAGCTTAGATGGGGCAGGGGGAAACACTGAAGCTTTCTTT. Its protein product is CASSLDGAGGNTEAFF.

The rearrangement links TRBV20-1 to TRBJ1-2; 9 bases map to TRBD1. Germline V lookup: CDR1 DFQATT, CDR2 SNEGSKA (reference sequence). J gave up 13 bases and V 6 bases, and 6 bases lay outside the gene matches. The CDR3 runs to 10 residues. CDR3 DNA: TGCAGTGCCCCGGACAGGGGATTCACCTTC. Protein product: CSAPDRGFTF.

This clone was counted between two and nine times. Other DNA sequences in the same sample also yield this CDR3. The V call is TRBV27, the J call TRBJ2-2, with D possibly being TRBD1 (5 bases). Germline assignment: CDR1 MNHEY and CDR2 SMNVEV (reference sequence). This CDR3 has 15 amino acids. V was shortened by 1 base and J by 0 bases, with 6 bases between the two germline ends. CDR3 DNA: TGTGCCAGCAGTTTATACAGGTCGAACACCGGGGAGCTGTTTTTT. Its translation: CASSLYRSNTGELFF.